Sequencing of this T cell receptor beta chain was carried out in a study of CD8 T cells in ankylosing spondylitis. As to this clonotype: The target antigen is unknown.

TCRdb reprocessed the 5' RACE reads via MiXCR and lists one record per CDR3 protein. The data contain under 850,000 distinct CDR3 sequences, 15% to 20% of them singletons. Study conclusions and caveats: Ankylosing spondylitis blood appeared to carry a characteristic TCR beta motif of roughly 8 highly homologous variants.

The receptor's source is a male donor with ankylosing spondylitis. Sequenced material: blood, either unsorted or a sorted T cell fraction (not recorded which).

CDR3 sequence (DNA): TGCAGTGCTAGACCAGGGGGGCGCGGCGCTGAAGCTTTCTTT. This sequence encodes CSARPGGRGAEAFF. This rearrangement joins TRBV20-1 to TRBJ1-1, with TRBD1 matching over 7 bases. The CDR3 totals 14 residues. The trim removed 2 bases at V and 6 bases at J, leaving 9 bases unmatched. Germline assignment: CDR1 DFQATT and CDR2 SNEGSKA (reference sequence).